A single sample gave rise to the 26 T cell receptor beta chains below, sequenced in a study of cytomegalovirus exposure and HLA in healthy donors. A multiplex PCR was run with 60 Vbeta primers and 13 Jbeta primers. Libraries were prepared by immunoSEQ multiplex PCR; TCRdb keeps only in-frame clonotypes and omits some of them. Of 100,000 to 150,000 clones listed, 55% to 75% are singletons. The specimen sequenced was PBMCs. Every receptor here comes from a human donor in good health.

DNA of the CDR3: TGTGCCAGTAGTAGCAGGGACACCCCCACTGAAGCTTTCTTT. It translates to CASSSRDTPTEAFF. The gene calls are TRBV19 and TRBJ1-1, with D possibly matching TRBD1 (6 bases). V was cut by 4 bases and J by 4 bases, with 13 bases left in between. The CDR3 contains 14 residues. The germline V gene has CDR1 LNHDA and CDR2 SQIVND (reference sequence).

DNA for the CDR3: TGTGCCAGCAGCCCAATGGGCAGGGACCAAGAGACCCAGTACTTC. As protein: CASSPMGRDQETQYF. The V gene is TRBV11-2, the J gene TRBJ2-5; D perhaps matches TRBD1 (5 bases). V was trimmed by 5 bases and J by 0 bases, leaving 13 bases between them. Germline values: CDR1 SGHAT, CDR2 FQNNGV. The CDR3 is made up of 15 amino acids.

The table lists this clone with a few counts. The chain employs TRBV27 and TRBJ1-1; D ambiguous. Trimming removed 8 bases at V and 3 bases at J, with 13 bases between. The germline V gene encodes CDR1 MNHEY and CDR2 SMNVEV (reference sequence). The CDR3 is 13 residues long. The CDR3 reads CASYSPVDTEAFF. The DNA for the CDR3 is TGTGCCAGCTACAGTCCTGTGGACACTGAAGCTTTCTTT.

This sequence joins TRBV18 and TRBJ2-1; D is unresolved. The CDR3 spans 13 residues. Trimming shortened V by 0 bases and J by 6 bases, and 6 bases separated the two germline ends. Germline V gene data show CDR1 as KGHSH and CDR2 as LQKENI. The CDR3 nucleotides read TGTGCCAGCTCACCACCCCCCATCAATGAGCAGTTCTTC. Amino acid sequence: CASSPPPINEQFF.

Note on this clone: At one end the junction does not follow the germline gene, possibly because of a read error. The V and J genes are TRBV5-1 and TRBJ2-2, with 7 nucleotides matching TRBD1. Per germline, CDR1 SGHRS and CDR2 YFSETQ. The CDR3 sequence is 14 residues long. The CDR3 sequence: CASSRGLDTGELLF. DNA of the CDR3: TGCGCCAGCAGTAGGGGGCTGGACACCGGGGAGCTGCTTTTT.

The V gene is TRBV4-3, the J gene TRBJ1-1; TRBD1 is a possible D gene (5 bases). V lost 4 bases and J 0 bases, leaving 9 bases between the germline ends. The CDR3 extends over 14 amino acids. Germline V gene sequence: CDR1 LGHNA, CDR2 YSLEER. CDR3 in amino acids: CASSPRQMNTEAFF. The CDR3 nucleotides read TGCGCCAGCAGCCCACGACAGATGAACACTGAAGCTTTCTTT.

CDR3 protein: CASRAAGGDYNEQFF. The CDR3 coding sequence is TGTGCCAGCAGGGCAGCGGGGGGGGACTACAATGAGCAGTTCTTC. The chain recombines TRBV6-5 with TRBJ2-1, with 10 positions matching TRBD2. This CDR3 has 15 amino acids. In germline, CDR1 is MNHEY, CDR2 SVGAGI. J was trimmed by 3 bases and V by 6 bases; bases with no gene match: 5.

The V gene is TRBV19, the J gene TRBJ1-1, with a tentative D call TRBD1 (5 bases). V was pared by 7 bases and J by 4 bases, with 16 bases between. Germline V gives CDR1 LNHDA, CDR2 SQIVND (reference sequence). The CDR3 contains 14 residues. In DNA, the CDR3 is TGTGCCAGTACCACCGGGCGGGGGACCACTGAAGCTTTCTTT. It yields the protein CASTTGRGTTEAFF.

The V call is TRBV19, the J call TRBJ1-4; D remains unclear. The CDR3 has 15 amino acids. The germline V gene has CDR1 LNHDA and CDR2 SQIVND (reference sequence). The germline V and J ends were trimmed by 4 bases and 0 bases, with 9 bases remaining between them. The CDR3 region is CASSSQATTNEKLFF. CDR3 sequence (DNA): TGTGCCAGTAGTAGCCAGGCAACAACTAATGAAAAACTGTTTTTT. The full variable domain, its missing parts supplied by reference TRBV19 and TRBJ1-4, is DGGITQSPKYLFRKEGQNVTLSCEQNLNHDAMYWYRQDPGQGLRLIYYSQIVNDFQKGDIAEGYSVSREKKESFPLTVTSAQKNPTAFYLCASSSQATTNEKLFFGSGTQLSVL.

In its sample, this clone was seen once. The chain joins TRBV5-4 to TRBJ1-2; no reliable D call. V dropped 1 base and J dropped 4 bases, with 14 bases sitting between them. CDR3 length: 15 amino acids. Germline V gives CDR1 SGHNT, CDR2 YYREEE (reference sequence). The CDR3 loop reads CASSLNLWGVYGYTF. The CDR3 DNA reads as TGTGCCAGCAGCTTGAATCTCTGGGGAGTCTATGGCTACACCTTC.

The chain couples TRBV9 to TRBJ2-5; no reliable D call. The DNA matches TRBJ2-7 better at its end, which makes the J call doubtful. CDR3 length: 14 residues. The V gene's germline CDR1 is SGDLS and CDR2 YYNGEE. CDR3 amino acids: CASSVDRIHYEQYF. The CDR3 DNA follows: TGTGCCAGCAGCGTAGACCGAATCCATTACGAGCAGTACTTC.

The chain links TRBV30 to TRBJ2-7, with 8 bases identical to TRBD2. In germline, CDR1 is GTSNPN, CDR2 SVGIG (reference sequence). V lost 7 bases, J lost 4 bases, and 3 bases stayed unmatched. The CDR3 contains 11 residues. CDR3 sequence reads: CASRGGYEQYF. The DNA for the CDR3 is TGTGCCTCCCGGGGGGGTTACGAGCAGTACTTC.

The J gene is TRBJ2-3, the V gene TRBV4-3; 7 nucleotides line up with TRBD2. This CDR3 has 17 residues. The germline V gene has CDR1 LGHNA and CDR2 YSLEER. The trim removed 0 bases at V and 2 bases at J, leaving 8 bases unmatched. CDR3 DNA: TGCGCCAGCAGCCAAGATTCTCGCGGGGGACCCACAGATACGCAGTATTTT. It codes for CASSQDSRGGPTDTQYF.

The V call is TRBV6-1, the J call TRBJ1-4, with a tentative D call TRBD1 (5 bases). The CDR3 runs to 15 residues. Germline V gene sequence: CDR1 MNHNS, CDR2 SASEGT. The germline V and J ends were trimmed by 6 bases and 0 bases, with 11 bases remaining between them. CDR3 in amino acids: CASRIDRATNEKLFF. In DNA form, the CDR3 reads TGTGCCAGCAGGATAGACAGAGCAACTAATGAAAAACTGTTTTTT.

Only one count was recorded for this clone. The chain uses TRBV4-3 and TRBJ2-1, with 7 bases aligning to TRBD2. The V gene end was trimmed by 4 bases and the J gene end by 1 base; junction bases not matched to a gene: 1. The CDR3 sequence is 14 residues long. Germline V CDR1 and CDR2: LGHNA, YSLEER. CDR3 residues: CASSPAGSYNEQFF. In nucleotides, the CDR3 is TGCGCCAGCAGCCCAGCGGGATCCTACAATGAGCAGTTCTTC.

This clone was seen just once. The CDR3 sequence: CASSYAAASGANVLTF. In DNA form, the CDR3 reads TGTGCCAGCAGTTACGCGGCAGCCTCTGGGGCCAACGTCCTGACTTTC. This rearrangement joins TRBV6-5 to TRBJ2-6; D unresolved. Germline-derived CDR1 and CDR2 are MNHEY and SVGAGI. V was shortened by 2 bases and J by 0 bases, with 8 bases between the two germline ends. The length of the CDR3 is 16 residues.

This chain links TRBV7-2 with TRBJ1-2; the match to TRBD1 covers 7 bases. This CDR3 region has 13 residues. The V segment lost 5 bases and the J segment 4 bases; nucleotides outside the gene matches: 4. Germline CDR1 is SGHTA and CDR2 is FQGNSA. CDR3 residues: CASSRQGTYGYTF. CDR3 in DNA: TGTGCCAGCAGCCGACAGGGTACCTATGGCTACACCTTC.

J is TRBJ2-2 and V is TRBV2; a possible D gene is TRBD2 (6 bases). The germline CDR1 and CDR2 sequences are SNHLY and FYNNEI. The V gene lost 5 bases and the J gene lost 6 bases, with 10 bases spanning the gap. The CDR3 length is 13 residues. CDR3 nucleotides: TGTGCCAGCAGTCGGACTACCTCCGGGGAGCTGTTTTTT. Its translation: CASSRTTSGELFF.

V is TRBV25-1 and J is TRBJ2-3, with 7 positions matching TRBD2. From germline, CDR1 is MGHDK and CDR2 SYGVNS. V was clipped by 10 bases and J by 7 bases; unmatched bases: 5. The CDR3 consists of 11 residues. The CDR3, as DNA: TGTGCCACTAAGCGGGGTTATACGCAGTATTTT. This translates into CATKRGYTQYF.

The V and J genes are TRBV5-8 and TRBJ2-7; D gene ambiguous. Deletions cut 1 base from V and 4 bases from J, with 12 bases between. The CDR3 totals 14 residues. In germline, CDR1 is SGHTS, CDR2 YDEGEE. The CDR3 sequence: CASSLRGIVYEQYF. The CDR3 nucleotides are TGTGCCAGCAGCTTGAGAGGAATAGTTTACGAGCAGTACTTC.

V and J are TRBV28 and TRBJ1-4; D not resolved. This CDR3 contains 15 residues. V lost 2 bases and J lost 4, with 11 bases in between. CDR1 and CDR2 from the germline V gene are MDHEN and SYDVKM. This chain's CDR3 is CASSLINGHNEKLFF. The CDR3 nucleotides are TGTGCCAGCAGTTTAATAAACGGTCATAATGAAAAACTGTTTTTT. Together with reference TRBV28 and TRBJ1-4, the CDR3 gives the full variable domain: DVKVTQSSRYLVKRTGEKVFLECVQDMDHENMFWYRQDPGLGLRLIYFSYDVKMKEKGDIPEGYSVSREKKERFSLILESASTNQTSMYLCASSLINGHNEKLFFGSGTQLSVL.

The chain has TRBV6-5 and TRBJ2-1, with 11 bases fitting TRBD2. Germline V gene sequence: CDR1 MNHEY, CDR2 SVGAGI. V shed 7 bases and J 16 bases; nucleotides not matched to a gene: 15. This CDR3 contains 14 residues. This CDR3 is CASTEAGLAGGQFF. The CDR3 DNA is TGTGCCAGCACCGAGGCGGGTCTAGCGGGAGGCCAATTCTTC.

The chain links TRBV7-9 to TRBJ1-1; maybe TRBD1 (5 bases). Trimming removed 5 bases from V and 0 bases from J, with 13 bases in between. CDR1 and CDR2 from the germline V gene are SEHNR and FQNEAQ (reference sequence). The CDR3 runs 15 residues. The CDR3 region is CASSPRQNMNTEAFF. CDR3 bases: TGTGCCAGCAGCCCCCGACAGAACATGAACACTGAAGCTTTCTTT.

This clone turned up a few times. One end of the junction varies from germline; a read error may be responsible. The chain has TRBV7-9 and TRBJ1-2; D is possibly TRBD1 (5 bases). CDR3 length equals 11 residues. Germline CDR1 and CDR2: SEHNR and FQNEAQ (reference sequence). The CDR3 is CSSSPGRGYTF. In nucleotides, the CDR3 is TGTTCCAGCAGCCCAGGGAGGGGCTACACCTTC.

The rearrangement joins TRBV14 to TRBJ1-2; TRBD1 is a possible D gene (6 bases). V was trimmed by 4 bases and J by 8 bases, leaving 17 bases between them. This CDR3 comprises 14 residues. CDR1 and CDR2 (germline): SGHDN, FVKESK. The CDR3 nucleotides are TGTGCCAGCAGCCCCCGGGACACCTTGGCCGGCTACACCTTC. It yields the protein CASSPRDTLAGYTF.

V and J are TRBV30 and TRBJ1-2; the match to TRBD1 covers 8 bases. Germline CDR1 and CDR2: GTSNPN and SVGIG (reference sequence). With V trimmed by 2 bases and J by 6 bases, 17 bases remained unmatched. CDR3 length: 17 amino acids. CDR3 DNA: TGTGCCTGGAGTAAAGGGCCCCCACAGGGGGTGAGACATGGCTACACCTTC. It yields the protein CAWSKGPPQGVRHGYTF.